The clone carrying this T cell receptor (beta chain) has at least ten counts. CDR1 is SGHTA and CDR2 is FQGNSA in the germline V gene. This CDR3 spans 15 amino acids. Trimming took off 5 bases at V and 4 bases at J, with 14 bases between the two ends. The sample's time point: before trial treatment. The sample is drawn from a study of low-dose radiotherapy and immunotherapy resistance in tumors. Study information: One day prior to radiation and immunotherapy, intravenous cyclophosphamide at 200 mg/m2 was given, repeated every two weeks.

TRAV- and TRBV-specific primers were used for first-strand cDNA, which covered alpha and beta chains. It was with a constant-region primer and a V-primer adapter that TCRs were amplified over approximately 18 PCR cycles. Amplification (by in vitro transcription) was performed on isolated mRNA. Via MiXCR, TCRdb re-called the reads, giving one row per CDR3 protein. The sample yields tens of thousands of distinct CDR3 sequences, around 9.2% seen once. The specimen comprised PBMCs, sampled before treatment. The J gene is TRBJ2-2, the V gene TRBV7-2; D gene uncertain. This TCR came from a male donor with prostate cancer. CDR3 in amino acids: CASSLGSLGTGELFF. The CDR3 coding sequence is TGTGCCAGCAGCCTCGGCAGTCTGGGCACCGGGGAGCTGTTTTTT.